The rows below give T cell receptor beta chains drawn from one sample of a study of shared clonotypes between healthy human individuals. TCRdb keeps only in-frame clones here, not all; method: immunoSEQ multiplex PCR. The sample includes under 600,000 clones, around 81% seen only once; the top ten take 12%. The sequenced material came from PBMCs. The receptors were sampled from a middle-aged woman in good health. Some clones in this sample may be carry-over from other donors' samples. CDR3s include the opening cysteine and the closing phenylalanine or tryptophan. D genes are given only for firm matches. Rows give clone size only sometimes, using once, few, many, or a class for an expanded clone.

J gene: TRBJ2-7
V gene: TRBV5-6
clone size: NA
D gene: TRBD2
CDR3 protein: CASSLLAGAGEQYF
CDR3 DNA: TGTGCCAGCAGCTTGCTAGCGGGAGCGGGAGAGCAGTACTTC

J gene: TRBJ1-1
V gene: TRBV29-1
clone size: many
D gene: NA
CDR3 protein: CSAGEVTEAFF
CDR3 DNA: TGCAGCGCGGGGGAGGTCACTGAAGCTTTCTTT

J gene: TRBJ1-1
V gene: TRBV30
clone size: NA
D gene: NA
CDR3 protein: CAWKVGSNTEAFF
CDR3 DNA: TGTGCCTGGAAGGTCGGCTCGAACACTGAAGCTTTCTTT

J gene: TRBJ1-1
V gene: TRBV30
clone size: NA
D gene: NA
CDR3 protein: CAWSNPREAFF
CDR3 DNA: TGTGCCTGGAGTAACCCCAGAGAAGCTTTCTTT

J gene: TRBJ2-6
V gene: TRBV18
clone size: NA
D gene: NA
CDR3 protein: CATSSSGANVLTF
CDR3 DNA: TGTGCCACCTCTAGCTCTGGGGCCAACGTCCTGACTTTC

J gene: TRBJ1-2
V gene: TRBV12-5
clone size: NA
D gene: TRBD1
CDR3 protein: CASGPSTGSVGYGYTF
CDR3 DNA: TGTGCTAGTGGCCCATCGACAGGGTCGGTGGGCTATGGCTACACCTTC

J gene: TRBJ2-7
V gene: TRBV29-1
clone size: NA
D gene: NA
CDR3 protein: CSVEGSLYEQYF
CDR3 DNA: TGCAGCGTTGAAGGCAGCCTCTACGAGCAGTACTTC

J gene: TRBJ1-5
V gene: TRBV2
clone size: NA
D gene: NA
CDR3 protein: CASSEAGLNQPQHF
CDR3 DNA: TGTGCCAGCAGTGAAGCAGGACTCAATCAGCCCCAGCATTTT

J gene: TRBJ2-7
V gene: TRBV7-9
clone size: NA
D gene: NA
CDR3 protein: CASSPPIDKGRGKQYF
CDR3 DNA: TGTGCCAGCAGCCCTCCCATCGACAAGGGAAGGGGGAAGCAGTACTTC

J gene: TRBJ2-1
V gene: TRBV10-3
clone size: NA
D gene: NA
CDR3 protein: CAISVNWLNEQFF
CDR3 DNA: TGTGCCATCAGTGTTAATTGGCTCAATGAGCAGTTCTTC

J gene: TRBJ2-7
V gene: TRBV12-2
clone size: few
D gene: NA
CDR3 protein: CASRFPGSEQYF
CDR3 DNA: TGTGCAAGTCGCTTCCCAGGCTCCGAGCAGTACTTC

J gene: TRBJ1-6
V gene: TRBV6-5
clone size: NA
D gene: NA
CDR3 protein: CASSNSGWFSPLHF
CDR3 DNA: TGTGCCAGCAGTAATTCAGGGTGGTTTTCACCCCTCCACTTT

J gene: TRBJ2-1
V gene: TRBV5-1
clone size: NA
D gene: NA
CDR3 protein: CASSFTSLNEQFF
CDR3 DNA: TGCGCCAGCAGCTTTACGTCCCTCAATGAGCAGTTCTTC

J gene: TRBJ2-1
V gene: TRBV4-1
clone size: NA
D gene: NA
CDR3 protein: CASSFSVYNEQFF
CDR3 DNA: TGCGCCAGCAGCTTTTCGGTATACAATGAGCAGTTCTTC

J gene: TRBJ2-5
V gene: TRBV7-7
clone size: NA
D gene: NA
CDR3 protein: CASSLAVGETQYF
CDR3 DNA: TGTGCTAGCAGCTTAGCGGTCGGGGAGACCCAGTACTTC

J gene: TRBJ1-1
V gene: TRBV5-1
clone size: few
D gene: TRBD1
CDR3 protein: CASSFQGDTEAFF
CDR3 DNA: TGCGCCAGCAGCTTTCAGGGGGACACTGAAGCTTTCTTT

J gene: TRBJ1-3
V gene: TRBV29-1
clone size: NA
D gene: TRBD1
CDR3 protein: CSAGQGVENTIYF
CDR3 DNA: TGCAGCGCGGGACAGGGGGTTGAAAACACCATATATTTT

J gene: TRBJ2-7
V gene: TRBV28
clone size: NA
D gene: TRBD1
CDR3 protein: CASRDRGGSYEQYF
CDR3 DNA: TGTGCCAGCAGGGACAGGGGGGGATCCTACGAGCAGTACTTC

J gene: TRBJ2-1
V gene: TRBV28
clone size: once
D gene: TRBD2
CDR3 protein: CASSPTGLAGFSYNEQFF
CDR3 DNA: TGTGCCAGCAGTCCGACAGGGCTAGCGGGATTCTCCTACAATGAGCAGTTCTTC

J gene: TRBJ2-7
V gene: TRBV25-1
clone size: NA
D gene: NA
CDR3 protein: CASSEPGTYEQYF
CDR3 DNA: TGTGCCAGCAGTGAACCCGGAACCTACGAGCAGTACTTC

J gene: TRBJ1-2
V gene: TRBV5-1
clone size: NA
D gene: TRBD1
CDR3 protein: CASSLPTGDGYTF
CDR3 DNA: TGCGCCAGCAGCTTACCGACAGGGGATGGCTACACCTTC

J gene: TRBJ1-1
V gene: TRBV7-9
clone size: NA
D gene: NA
CDR3 protein: CASSGYRENTEAFF
CDR3 DNA: TGTGCCAGCAGCGGATACAGGGAGAACACTGAAGCTTTCTTT

J gene: TRBJ2-1
V gene: TRBV10-3
clone size: NA
D gene: NA
CDR3 protein: CAISESGGGIYNEQFF
CDR3 DNA: TGTGCCATCAGTGAGTCGGGTGGCGGCATATACAATGAGCAGTTCTTC

J gene: TRBJ2-1
V gene: TRBV28
clone size: NA
D gene: TRBD2
CDR3 protein: CASSFLGLRAGEQFF
CDR3 DNA: TGTGCCAGCAGTTTTTTGGGACTAAGGGCGGGTGAGCAGTTCTTC

J gene: TRBJ2-7
V gene: TRBV2
clone size: few
D gene: NA
CDR3 protein: CASSDRADTYEQYF
CDR3 DNA: TGTGCCAGCAGTGACCGGGCGGACACCTACGAGCAGTACTTC

J gene: TRBJ2-3
V gene: TRBV29-1
clone size: NA
D gene: NA
CDR3 protein: CSVGKSSTDTQYF
CDR3 DNA: TGCAGCGTTGGGAAGAGTAGCACAGATACGCAGTATTTT

J gene: TRBJ2-3
V gene: TRBV30
clone size: NA
D gene: NA
CDR3 protein: CAWNPITDTQYF
CDR3 DNA: TGTGCCTGGAATCCTATCACAGATACGCAGTATTTT

J gene: TRBJ1-1
V gene: TRBV27
clone size: few
D gene: TRBD1
CDR3 protein: CASSYRRGDTEAFF
CDR3 DNA: TGTGCCAGCAGTTATCGCAGGGGGGACACTGAAGCTTTCTTT

J gene: TRBJ2-3
V gene: TRBV9
clone size: NA
D gene: NA
CDR3 protein: CASSVEDSDTQYF
CDR3 DNA: TGTGCCAGCAGCGTAGAAGATTCAGATACGCAGTATTTT

J gene: TRBJ2-4
V gene: TRBV5-5
clone size: NA
D gene: NA
CDR3 protein: CASSRVSGVENIQYF
CDR3 DNA: TGTGCCAGCAGCCGAGTGTCGGGGGTCGAAAACATTCAGTACTTC

J gene: TRBJ2-7
V gene: TRBV27
clone size: NA
D gene: TRBD1
CDR3 protein: CASSSPGTGLYEQYF
CDR3 DNA: TGTGCCAGCAGTTCCCCCGGGACAGGGCTCTACGAGCAGTACTTC

J gene: TRBJ1-2
V gene: TRBV2
clone size: many
D gene: NA
CDR3 protein: CASTGSGYGYTF
CDR3 DNA: TGTGCCAGCACCGGATCGGGTTATGGCTACACCTTC

J gene: TRBJ2-5
V gene: TRBV14
clone size: NA
D gene: NA
CDR3 protein: CASSHRKATQGETQYF
CDR3 DNA: TGTGCCAGCAGCCATCGAAAGGCAACCCAAGGGGAGACCCAGTACTTC

J gene: TRBJ2-1
V gene: TRBV4-2
clone size: few
D gene: NA
CDR3 protein: CASSQVGSRAFF
CDR3 DNA: TGTGCCAGCAGCCAAGTCGGGAGTCGCGCGTTCTTC

J gene: TRBJ1-3
V gene: TRBV2
clone size: once
D gene: NA
CDR3 protein: CASSSYSSVNTIYF
CDR3 DNA: TGTGCCAGCAGCTCCTACAGCTCTGTAAACACCATATATTTT

J gene: TRBJ2-2
V gene: TRBV2
clone size: NA
D gene: NA
CDR3 protein: CASRARSNTGELFF
CDR3 DNA: TGTGCCAGCAGGGCTAGGAGTAACACCGGGGAGCTGTTTTTT

J gene: TRBJ2-1
V gene: TRBV5-1
clone size: NA
D gene: TRBD2
CDR3 protein: CASSTTSGTSGYNEQFF
CDR3 DNA: TGCGCCAGCAGCACTACCTCCGGGACTAGCGGTTACAATGAGCAGTTCTTC

J gene: TRBJ2-1
V gene: TRBV30
clone size: NA
D gene: NA
CDR3 protein: CAWSVGLADFNEQFF
CDR3 DNA: TGTGCCTGGAGTGTAGGGTTGGCAGATTTTAATGAGCAGTTCTTC

J gene: TRBJ2-3
V gene: TRBV28
clone size: NA
D gene: TRBD2
CDR3 protein: CASKKTSGRAAQYF
CDR3 DNA: TGTGCCAGCAAAAAGACTAGCGGGAGGGCCGCGCAGTATTTT

J gene: TRBJ2-1
V gene: TRBV7-2
clone size: few
D gene: NA
CDR3 protein: CASSLAATRLNEQFF
CDR3 DNA: TGTGCCAGCAGCTTAGCGGCCACTAGGCTCAATGAGCAGTTCTTC

J gene: TRBJ1-1
V gene: TRBV5-1
clone size: NA
D gene: TRBD1
CDR3 protein: CASSRGQGVEAFF
CDR3 DNA: TGCGCCAGCAGCAGAGGACAGGGGGTTGAAGCTTTCTTT

J gene: TRBJ2-5
V gene: TRBV15
clone size: NA
D gene: TRBD2
CDR3 protein: CATSRRLAQETQYF
CDR3 DNA: TGTGCCACCAGCCGCCGACTAGCCCAAGAGACCCAGTACTTC

J gene: TRBJ1-1
V gene: TRBV5-6
clone size: NA
D gene: NA
CDR3 protein: CASSQRTTNTEAFF
CDR3 DNA: TGTGCCAGCAGCCAGAGGACAACAAACACTGAAGCTTTCTTT

J gene: TRBJ2-5
V gene: TRBV7-6
clone size: NA
D gene: TRBD2
CDR3 protein: CASSPPSGIRTQYF
CDR3 DNA: TGTGCCAGCAGCCCCCCTAGCGGGATTAGGACCCAGTACTTC

J gene: TRBJ2-2
V gene: TRBV28
clone size: NA
D gene: TRBD1
CDR3 protein: CASSSTGDAGELFF
CDR3 DNA: TGTGCCAGCAGTTCTACAGGGGACGCCGGGGAGCTGTTTTTT

J gene: TRBJ2-5
V gene: TRBV7-2
clone size: NA
D gene: NA
CDR3 protein: CASSPRAETQYF
CDR3 DNA: TGTGCCAGCAGCCCTAGGGCGGAGACCCAGTACTTC

J gene: TRBJ2-5
V gene: TRBV6-5
clone size: once
D gene: NA
CDR3 protein: CASREQETQYF
CDR3 DNA: TGTGCCAGCAGAGAGCAAGAGACCCAGTACTTC

J gene: TRBJ1-2
V gene: TRBV6-1
clone size: NA
D gene: NA
CDR3 protein: CASSESVTAHNYGYTF
CDR3 DNA: TGTGCCAGCAGTGAGTCGGTGACAGCCCATAACTATGGCTACACCTTC

J gene: TRBJ2-7
V gene: TRBV28
clone size: NA
D gene: TRBD1
CDR3 protein: CASSPPGQVGEQYF
CDR3 DNA: TGTGCCAGCAGTCCACCGGGACAGGTAGGCGAGCAGTACTTC

J gene: TRBJ2-7
V gene: TRBV4-2
clone size: NA
D gene: NA
CDR3 protein: CASSQEHGNNEQYF
CDR3 DNA: TGTGCCAGCAGCCAAGAGCATGGGAACAACGAGCAGTACTTC

J gene: TRBJ2-5
V gene: TRBV6-1
clone size: many
D gene: TRBD1
CDR3 protein: CASSEIGTGAETQYF
CDR3 DNA: TGTGCCAGCAGTGAAATCGGGACAGGGGCAGAGACCCAGTACTTC